This entry concerns a single T cell receptor (beta chain). The data are from a study of immune evolution from preneoplasia to lung adenocarcinoma. With 7 bases removed from V and 8 bases from J, the gap between germline ends came to 11 bases. This CDR3 spans 12 amino acids. CDR1 and CDR2 (germline): MNHNS, SASEGT. Sequenced by immunoSEQ multiplex PCR; TCRdb stores in-frame clones only, minus some. The table has fewer than 10,000 clones, more than 75% seen once; the top ten hold just over 9%. Histologic diagnosis was independently verified by two lung pathologists. Nucleic acids came from premalignant or tumor cells enriched by macro-dissection.

The sequence was collected from an older donor with lung adenocarcinoma. Source material: FFPE minimally invasive lung adenocarcinoma tissue. This chain joins TRBV6-1 and TRBJ2-2; perhaps TRBD2 as D (5 bases). CDR3 loop: CASNRGSGELFF. The CDR3 nucleotides read TGTGCCAGCAATCGGGGTTCTGGGGAGCTGTTTTTT.